This is a list of T cell receptor beta chains from one sample in a study of blood T cell repertoires in COVID-19. TCRdb's table, derived via immunoSEQ multiplex PCR, lists solely in-frame clones and lacks some. Of roughly 190,000 clones in the sample, roughly 80% were seen once. Material: PBMCs or T cells enriched from blood (not recorded which). These receptors came from a woman in her sixties with acute COVID-19. Each CDR3 is given with its conserved first and last residue. A D gene is named only where the DNA matches it firmly. The listing skips clone size in some rows; elsewhere it reads once, few, many or a size class.

-	-	TRBV3-1/TRBV3-2	TRBJ1-1	TGTGCCAGCAGGCAAGGAGGGGGAGGGACTGAAGCTTTCTTT	CASRQGGGGTEAFF
-	TRBD2	TRBV3-1/TRBV3-2	TRBJ2-3	TGTGCCAGCAGCCTTTTTACGACCAGGACTAGCGGGAGGACAGATACGCAGTATTTT	CASSLFTTRTSGRTDTQYF
-	-	TRBV5-4	TRBJ2-1	TGTGCCAGCAGCCGGGATTCTTTTACCTCCCTCGATGAGCAGTTCTTC	CASSRDSFTSLDEQFF
many	-	TRBV4-3	TRBJ2-1	TGCGCCAGCAGCGCCAGCACTAGCAATGAGCAGTTCTTC	CASSASTSNEQFF
-	-	TRBV3-1/TRBV3-2	TRBJ1-2	TGTGCCAGCAGCCACAGCGAAACGGGCTACACCTTC	CASSHSETGYTF
-	-	TRBV11-3	TRBJ1-1	TGTGCCAGCAGCTTGGGCAACCAAGGGAACACTGAAGCTTTCTTT	CASSLGNQGNTEAFF
-	TRBD1	TRBV2	TRBJ1-6	TGTGCCAGCAGGACAGGGTCACCCCTCCACTTT	CASRTGSPLHF
-	TRBD1	TRBV15	TRBJ1-2	TGTGCCACCAGCAGAACGGGACAGGGGGCGACTACCTATGGCTACACCTTC	CATSRTGQGATTYGYTF
-	-	TRBV7-2	TRBJ2-5	TGTGCCAGCAGCTTGTCCCCACAGGGCGGCGGGACCCAGTACTTC	CASSLSPQGGGTQYF
-	TRBD1	TRBV6-1	TRBJ2-7	TGTGCCAGCAGTGAGGGCGACAGGGTGTACGAGCAGTACTTC	CASSEGDRVYEQYF
-	-	TRBV9	TRBJ1-3	TGTGCCAGCAGCCCCTTGAAGGGGGTGGGTGGAAACACCATATATTTT	CASSPLKGVGGNTIYF
-	-	TRBV5-1	TRBJ2-1	TGCGCCAGCAGCCCGATTCCTGGACAACTTGAGCAGTTCTTC	CASSPIPGQLEQFF
-	-	TRBV11-2	TRBJ2-7	TGTGCCAGCAGCTTAGATCTGGATAGCGGAACCTACGAGCAGTACTTC	CASSLDLDSGTYEQYF
once	TRBD1	TRBV7-2	TRBJ2-5	TGTGCCAGCAGCGCGGGGACAGGGCCAGGTCAGGAGACCCAGTACTTC	CASSAGTGPGQETQYF
few	TRBD2	TRBV13	TRBJ2-2	TGTGCCAGCAGCCCGACCAGAGCCGGGACTAGCGTGAACACCGGGGAGCTGTTTTTT	CASSPTRAGTSVNTGELFF
-	-	TRBV29-1	TRBJ1-2	TGCAGCGTCGACCCAGGGGAGGGCTACACCTTC	CSVDPGEGYTF
-	-	TRBV5-1	TRBJ1-4	TGCGCCAGCAGAACACGACTTAATGAAAAACTGTTTTTT	CASRTRLNEKLFF
-	TRBD2	TRBV29-1	TRBJ2-3	TGCAGCGTTACCAATCGGGGGGGCGGGGCAGATACGCAGTATTTT	CSVTNRGGGADTQYF
many	TRBD2	TRBV10-1	TRBJ2-3	TGCGCCAGCAACTCGACTAGCTACTACCCGCGGAGCACAGATACGCAGTATTTT	CASNSTSYYPRSTDTQYF
-	TRBD2	TRBV7-2	TRBJ2-3	TGTGCCAGCAGAACTAGCGGGGGGGCAGATACGCAGTATTTT	CASRTSGGADTQYF
-	TRBD2	TRBV7-9	TRBJ2-1	TGTGCCAGCAGCCCCCGTGGACTAGCGGCAGGCAATGAGCAGTTCTTC	CASSPRGLAAGNEQFF
-	TRBD1	TRBV27	TRBJ2-1	TGTGCCAGCGTCGCGAGGGGACAGGAATATGAGCAGTTCTTC	CASVARGQEYEQFF
-	-	TRBV10-1	TRBJ1-1	TGCGCCAGCAAAGGGCCGGGAACCACTGAAGCTTTCTTT	CASKGPGTTEAFF
-	-	TRBV7-2	TRBJ2-6	TGTGCCACCGGTCCTGGGGCCAACGTCCTGACTTTC	CATGPGANVLTF
-	-	TRBV28	TRBJ1-2	TGTGCCAGCAGTTTAGCAGGGAACTATGGCTACACCTTC	CASSLAGNYGYTF
-	TRBD1	TRBV5-8	TRBJ1-5	TGTGCCAGCAGCCCGACAGGGGGCCGCAATCAGCCCCAGCATTTT	CASSPTGGRNQPQHF
-	TRBD2	TRBV7-2	TRBJ2-1	TGTGCCAGCAGCTTAGTAGCGGGGGTAACCTACAATGAGCAGTTCTTC	CASSLVAGVTYNEQFF
-	-	TRBV10-2	TRBJ2-7	TGCGCCAGCAGTGATCCATCCAAAACCTACGAGCAGTACTTC	CASSDPSKTYEQYF
-	TRBD1	TRBV24-1	TRBJ1-1	TGTGCCACCAGTTATACATCGACAGGGGGCACTGAAGCTTTCTTT	CATSYTSTGGTEAFF
-	TRBD2	TRBV9	TRBJ2-2	TGTGCCAGCAGCACCGGGACTAGTAATACCGGGGAGCTGTTTTTT	CASSTGTSNTGELFF
-	-	TRBV6-5	TRBJ2-3	TGTGCCAGCAACACCAGGGGATTCATCGGCGATACGCAGTATTTT	CASNTRGFIGDTQYF
-	TRBD1	TRBV7-9	TRBJ2-7	TGTGCCAGCAGCTCCGGACAGGGATCCTACGAGCAGTACTTC	CASSSGQGSYEQYF
-	-	TRBV19	TRBJ2-4	TGTGCCAGTAGTCCACACAGGGCCAAAAACATTCAGTACTTC	CASSPHRAKNIQYF
-	-	TRBV10-3	TRBJ2-1	TGTGCCATCAGGGGGGGAAATATTAGCTCCTACAATGAGCAGTTCTTC	CAIRGGNISSYNEQFF
-	-	TRBV3-1/TRBV3-2	TRBJ2-2	TGTGCCAGCAGCCAAAGTGGTGGGCGTCCCGGGGAGCTGTTTTTT	CASSQSGGRPGELFF
-	-	TRBV28	TRBJ1-6	TGTGCCAGCACCAAAAATAATTCACCCCTCCACTTT	CASTKNNSPLHF
-	-	TRBV6-2/TRBV6-3	TRBJ1-1	TGTGCCAGCAGTTGGGACTCTCGCATGAACACTGAAGCTTTCTTT	CASSWDSRMNTEAFF
-	TRBD1	TRBV10-3	TRBJ1-2	TGTGCCATCAGCGGGACAGGGGGTTTATATGGCTACACCTTC	CAISGTGGLYGYTF
-	TRBD2	TRBV7-2	TRBJ2-2	TGTGCCAGCAGCCTCGGACTAGCGGGGGTAACCGGGGAGCTGTTTTTT	CASSLGLAGVTGELFF
-	TRBD1	TRBV18	TRBJ1-2	TGTGCCAGCTCACCACTGGACAGGGGGTATGGCTACACCTTC	CASSPLDRGYGYTF
medium-sized	TRBD1	TRBV6-4	TRBJ2-1	TGTGCCAGCAGTGAGGGGGAACAGGGGGCGAATGAGCAGTTCTTC	CASSEGEQGANEQFF
-	-	TRBV21-1	TRBJ2-2	TGTGCCAGCAGCAAAAACGGACTAGCGGGACTCGACACGAACACCGGGGAGCTGTTTTTT	CASSKNGLAGLDTNTGELFF
-	-	TRBV6-5	TRBJ1-1	TGTGCCAGCAGTTGGGGGCGCGCCACTGAAGCTTTCTTT	CASSWGRATEAFF
few	-	TRBV5-5	TRBJ1-4	TGTGCCAGCAGCTTGAACATTGAAAAACTGTTTTTT	CASSLNIEKLFF
-	TRBD1	TRBV7-2	TRBJ1-2	TGTGCCAGCAGCTTGGGACAGACCTCAAACTATGGCTACACCTTC	CASSLGQTSNYGYTF
-	-	TRBV4-1	TRBJ2-7	TGCGCCAGCAGCCAAGAAACGCACCCCCGGGACGAGCAGTACTTC	CASSQETHPRDEQYF
-	-	TRBV6-5	TRBJ2-3	TGTGCCAGCAGTTACTCCCCTGCCTTAGCAGATACGCAGTATTTT	CASSYSPALADTQYF
-	-	TRBV4-2	TRBJ2-7	TGTGCCAGCAGCCAAAATGCCCTGGGGGGAACCGACCTTTACGAGCAGTACTTC	CASSQNALGGTDLYEQYF
-	TRBD1	TRBV24-1	TRBJ2-5	TGTGCCACCAGTGTTCGGACAGGGCTCCAAGAGACCCAGTACTTC	CATSVRTGLQETQYF
-	TRBD1	TRBV27	TRBJ2-6	TGTGCCAGCAGTTTTCGAGGGGGCGCTGGGGCCAACGTCCTGACTTTC	CASSFRGGAGANVLTF
-	-	TRBV29-1	TRBJ2-5	TGCAGCGTTGACGGGTCCGAAGAGACCCAGTACTTC	CSVDGSEETQYF
-	-	TRBV7-2	TRBJ2-1	TGTGCCAGCAGCTTAGGTGGGAGACAAATGAATGAGCAGTTCTTC	CASSLGGRQMNEQFF
-	TRBD1	TRBV6-5	TRBJ1-5	TGTGCCAGCAGCAGGACAGGGCGCCAGCCCCAGCATTTT	CASSRTGRQPQHF
-	-	TRBV5-1	TRBJ1-3	TGCGCCAGCCGAACGACCCGGGAGGGAAACACCATATATTTT	CASRTTREGNTIYF
-	-	TRBV6-4	TRBJ2-3	TGTGCCAGCAGTGACCCCTCTTTGGATACGCAGTATTTT	CASSDPSLDTQYF